This entry describes one TCR beta chain. TCRdb keeps only in-frame clones here, not all; method: immunoSEQ multiplex PCR. The sample has more than 550,000 clones, roughly 86% seen once. These data are taken from a study of shared T cell receptors in the human thymus. Germline CDR1 reads MNHEY; CDR2 reads SVGAGI. Trimming left V 0 bases short and J 1 base short, with 11 bases between. The CDR3 covers 16 residues. This same sample was also part of a study on human thymus T cells. Turning to that study: The donor group consisted of healthy Finnish infants who were having corrective surgery for congenital heart defects. Resections that were taken during corrective heart surgery supplied the thymus tissue. Gene usage (both V and J) appeared biased in thymic and blood repertoires. Thymic repertoires from unrelated individuals overlapped highly, related research reported.

The TCR was taken from a boy in the first two years of life with a congenital heart defect. The sequenced sample consisted of thymocytes. This chain connects TRBV6-5 to TRBJ2-3; TRBD1 might be the D (5 bases). The CDR3 loop reads CASSYSGLVGTDTQYF. In DNA form, the CDR3 reads TGTGCCAGCAGTTACTCGGGGCTAGTCGGCACAGATACGCAGTATTTT.